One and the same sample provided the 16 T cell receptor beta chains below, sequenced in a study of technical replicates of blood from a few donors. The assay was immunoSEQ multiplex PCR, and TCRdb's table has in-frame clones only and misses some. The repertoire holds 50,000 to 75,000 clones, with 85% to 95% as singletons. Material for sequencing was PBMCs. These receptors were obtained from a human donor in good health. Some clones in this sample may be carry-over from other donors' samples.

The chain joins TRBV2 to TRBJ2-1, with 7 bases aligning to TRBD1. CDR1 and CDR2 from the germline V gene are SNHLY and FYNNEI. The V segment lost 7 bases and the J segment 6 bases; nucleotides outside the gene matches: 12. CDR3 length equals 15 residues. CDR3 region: CASTRQGTITNEQFF. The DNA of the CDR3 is TGTGCCAGCACCAGACAGGGTACGATAACCAATGAGCAGTTCTTC.

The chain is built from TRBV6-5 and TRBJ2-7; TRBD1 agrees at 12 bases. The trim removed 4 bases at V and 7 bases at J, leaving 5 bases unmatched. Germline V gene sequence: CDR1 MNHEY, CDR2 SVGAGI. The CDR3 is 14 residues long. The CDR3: CASSSGQGAREQYF. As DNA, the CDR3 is TGTGCCAGCAGTTCGGGACAGGGGGCGAGGGAGCAGTACTTC.

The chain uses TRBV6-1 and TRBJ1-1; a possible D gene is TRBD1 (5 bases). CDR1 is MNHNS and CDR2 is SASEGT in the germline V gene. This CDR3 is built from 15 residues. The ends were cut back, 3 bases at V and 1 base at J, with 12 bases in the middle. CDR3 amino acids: CASSDRANRNTEAFF. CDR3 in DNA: TGTGCCAGCAGTGACAGGGCAAATAGGAACACTGAAGCTTTCTTT.

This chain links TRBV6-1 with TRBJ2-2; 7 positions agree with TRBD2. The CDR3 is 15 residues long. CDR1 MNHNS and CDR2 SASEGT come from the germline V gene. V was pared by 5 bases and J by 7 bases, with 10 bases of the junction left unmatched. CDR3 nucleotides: TGTGCCAGCAGTCTGCGGGGAAGGGAGGGCGGGGAGCTGTTTTTT. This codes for CASSLRGREGGELFF.

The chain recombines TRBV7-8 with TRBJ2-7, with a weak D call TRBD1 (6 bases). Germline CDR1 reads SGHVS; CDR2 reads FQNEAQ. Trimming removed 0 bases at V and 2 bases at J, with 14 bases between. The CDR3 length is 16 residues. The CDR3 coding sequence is TGTGCCAGCAGCTTAGCAGGGACATACTTCACCTACGAGCAGTACTTC. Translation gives CASSLAGTYFTYEQYF.

CDR3 in DNA: TGTGCCAGCAGCCTGCCGGGAGTACGGACCGGGGAGCTGTTTTTT. Translated, it gives CASSLPGVRTGELFF. J is TRBJ2-2 and V is TRBV14; D is possibly TRBD2 (6 bases). This CDR3 is 15 amino acids long. Germline V gene data show CDR1 as SGHDN and CDR2 as FVKESK. Trimming shortened V by 4 bases and J by 5 bases, and 14 bases separated the two germline ends.

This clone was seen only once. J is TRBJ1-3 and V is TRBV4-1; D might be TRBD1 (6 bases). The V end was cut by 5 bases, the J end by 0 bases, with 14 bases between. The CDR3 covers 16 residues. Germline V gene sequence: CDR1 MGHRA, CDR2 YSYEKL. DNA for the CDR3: TGCGCCAGCAGCTATTCAGGGGTTAACTCTGGAAACACCATATATTTT. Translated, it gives CASSYSGVNSGNTIYF.

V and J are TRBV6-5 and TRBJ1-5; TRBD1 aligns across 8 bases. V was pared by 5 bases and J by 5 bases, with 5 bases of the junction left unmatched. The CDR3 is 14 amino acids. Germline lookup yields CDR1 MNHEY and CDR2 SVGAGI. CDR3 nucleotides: TGTGCCAGCAGTGACCAGGGGGCGTATCAGCCCCAGCATTTT. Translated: CASSDQGAYQPQHF.

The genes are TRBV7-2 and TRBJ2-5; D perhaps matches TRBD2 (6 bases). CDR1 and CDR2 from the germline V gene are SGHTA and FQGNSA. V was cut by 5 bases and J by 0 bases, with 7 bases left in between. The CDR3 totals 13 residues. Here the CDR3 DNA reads TGTGCCAGCAGCCGGGAGTACCAAGAGACCCAGTACTTC. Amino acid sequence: CASSREYQETQYF.

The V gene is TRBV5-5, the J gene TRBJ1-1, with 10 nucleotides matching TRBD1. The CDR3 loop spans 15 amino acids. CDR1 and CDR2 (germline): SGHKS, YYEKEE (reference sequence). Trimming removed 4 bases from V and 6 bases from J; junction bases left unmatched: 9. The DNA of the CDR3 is TGTGCCAGCAGCAGACAGGGGGCCCCGGGCGCTGAAGCTTTCTTT. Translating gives CASSRQGAPGAEAFF.

The chain's CDR3 is CASIRLAGGPDTQYF. Here the CDR3 DNA reads TGTGCCAGCATCCGACTAGCGGGGGGCCCAGATACGCAGTATTTT. The J gene is TRBJ2-3, the V gene TRBV7-8; 13 bases line up with TRBD2. J gave up 4 bases and V 7 bases, and 5 bases lay outside the gene matches. CDR3 length: 15 amino acids. Per the germline V gene, CDR1 is SGHVS and CDR2 is FQNEAQ.

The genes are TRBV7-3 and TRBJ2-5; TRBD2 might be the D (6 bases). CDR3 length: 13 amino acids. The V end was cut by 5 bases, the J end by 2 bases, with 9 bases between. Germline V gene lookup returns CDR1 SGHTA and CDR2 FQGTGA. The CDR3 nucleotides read TGTGCCAGCAGCCGGGGGAAACAAGAGACCCAGTACTTC. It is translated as CASSRGKQETQYF.

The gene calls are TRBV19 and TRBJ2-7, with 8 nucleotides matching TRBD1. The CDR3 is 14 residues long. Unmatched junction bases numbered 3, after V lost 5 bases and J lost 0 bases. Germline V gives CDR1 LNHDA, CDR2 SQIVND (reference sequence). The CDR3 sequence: CASSLTGVSYEQYF. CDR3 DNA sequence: TGTGCCAGTAGTTTGACAGGGGTCTCCTACGAGCAGTACTTC.

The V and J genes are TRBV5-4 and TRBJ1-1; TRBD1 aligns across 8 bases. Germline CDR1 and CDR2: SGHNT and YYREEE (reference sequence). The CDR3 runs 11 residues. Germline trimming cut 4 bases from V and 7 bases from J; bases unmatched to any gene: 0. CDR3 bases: TGTGCCAGCAGCACAGGGGGTGAAGCTTTCTTT. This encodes CASSTGGEAFF.

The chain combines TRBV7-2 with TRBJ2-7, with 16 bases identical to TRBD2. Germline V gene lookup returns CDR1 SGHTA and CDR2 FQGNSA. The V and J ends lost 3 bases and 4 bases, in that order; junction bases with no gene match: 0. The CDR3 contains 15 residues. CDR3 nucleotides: TGTGCCAGCAGCTTGGGACTAGCGGGGGGGTACGAGCAGTACTTC. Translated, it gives CASSLGLAGGYEQYF.

The CDR3 DNA reads as TGCGCCAGCAGCTTGGCCCAGGGTCCATACGAGCAGTACTTC. It translates to CASSLAQGPYEQYF. The genes are TRBV5-1 and TRBJ2-7; D is possibly TRBD1 (5 bases). V lost 0 bases and J lost 4, with 11 bases in between. The CDR3 sequence is 14 residues long. Germline lookup yields CDR1 SGHRS and CDR2 YFSETQ.